Below are 9 T cell receptor beta chains sequenced from a single sample in a study of metastatic and nonmetastatic thyroid tumors. None of the patients had undergone any treatment ahead of thyroid surgery. TCRdb reassembled clones from the PCR reads with MiXCR. The table includes around 64,000 clones, roughly 4.1% detected once. Sequencing was carried out using blood. The receptors were sampled from a female donor with papillary thyroid cancer or a benign thyroid nodule (not recorded which). Some clones in this sample may be carry-over from other donors' samples.

Comments on this clone: Other DNA sequences within the sample encode an identical CDR3. The V gene is TRBV28, the J gene TRBJ1-1; no clear D. The CDR3 totals 12 residues. Germline CDR1 and CDR2: MDHEN and SYDVKM. The V gene lost 2 bases and the J gene lost 7 bases, with 8 bases spanning the gap. In nucleotides, the CDR3 is TGTGCCAGCAGTTTAAAGCTGCTTGAAGCTTTCTTT. Its translation is CASSLKLLEAFF.

This clone has at least ten counts. The sample holds other DNA sequences that translate to the same CDR3. V gene TRBV10-1 combines with J gene TRBJ2-5, with 10 bases that match TRBD2. Trimming took 3 bases from V and 3 from J; bases not matched to a gene: 4. This CDR3 is built from 15 residues. In germline, CDR1 is WNHNN, CDR2 SYGVQD (reference sequence). The CDR3 region is CASSDGLAGEETQYF. The CDR3 DNA reads as TGCGCCAGCAGTGATGGGCTAGCGGGAGAAGAGACCCAGTACTTC.

This clone was seen more than once but under ten times. The chain uses TRBV20-1 and TRBJ2-1, with D possibly matching TRBD1 (6 bases). This CDR3 is built from 11 residues. The germline gives CDR1 DFQATT, CDR2 SNEGSKA (reference sequence). Trimming pared 5 bases from V and 13 bases from J, leaving 15 bases between. CDR3 sequence reads: CSAGTSDLQFF. The CDR3 nucleotides are TGCAGTGCTGGGACATCCGACCTACAGTTCTTC.

This clone was seen repeatedly, ten times or more. This rearrangement joins TRBV5-1 to TRBJ2-7; the match to TRBD1 covers 9 bases. The CDR3 sequence is 15 residues long. V shed 0 bases and J 1 base; nucleotides not matched to a gene: 2. Germline V CDR1 and CDR2: SGHRS, YFSETQ. The CDR3 DNA follows: TGCGCCAGCAGCTTGGCCGGGACAGGGTCCTACGAGCAGTACTTC. It codes for CASSLAGTGSYEQYF.

This clone was counted many times. The chain recombines TRBV19 with TRBJ2-1; unclear D gene. The CDR3 loop spans 13 amino acids. Germline V gene data show CDR1 as LNHDA and CDR2 as SQIVND (reference sequence). V lost 7 bases and J 1 base, leaving 8 bases between the germline ends. The CDR3 DNA reads as TGTGCCAGTAACCCCAGGTCCTACAATGAGCAGTTCTTC. This codes for CASNPRSYNEQFF. The full variable domain, its missing parts supplied by reference TRBV19 and TRBJ2-1, is DGGITQSPKYLFRKEGQNVTLSCEQNLNHDAMYWYRQDPGQGLRLIYYSQIVNDFQKGDIAEGYSVSREKKESFPLTVTSAQKNPTAFYLCASNPRSYNEQFFGPGTRLTVL.

The chain has TRBV28 and TRBJ2-5, with 10 bases fitting TRBD1. The V and J ends lost 2 bases and 5 bases, in that order; junction bases with no gene match: 5. The CDR3 runs 15 residues. Germline V gene sequence: CDR1 MDHEN, CDR2 SYDVKM. The CDR3 loop reads CASSLETGGGETQYF. The CDR3 bases are TGTGCCAGCAGTTTAGAGACAGGGGGCGGGGAGACCCAGTACTTC.

The chain carries TRBV6-1 and TRBJ2-7; 7 positions match TRBD2. J lost 4 bases, V lost 3 bases, and 6 bases had no gene match. This CDR3 is 14 amino acids long. Germline-derived CDR1 and CDR2 are MNHNS and SASEGT. CDR3 DNA: TGTGCCAGCAGTGACGCGGGAGTTGGGTACGAGCAGTACTTC. It codes for CASSDAGVGYEQYF.

This clone was observed many times. This rearrangement joins TRBV12-3 or TRBV12-4 to TRBJ2-3; D not certain. This CDR3 contains 12 residues. Trimming removed 5 bases at V and 2 bases at J, with 5 bases between. CDR3 coding DNA: TGTGCCAGCAGTCCTTACACAGATACGCAGTATTTT. Amino acid sequence: CASSPYTDTQYF.

A few counts support this clone. This chain links TRBV6-1 with TRBJ1-2; a possible D gene is TRBD1 (5 bases). Trimming removed 4 bases from V and 6 bases from J, with 12 bases in between. Germline CDR1 MNHNS, CDR2 SASEGT. The CDR3 contains 13 residues. CDR3 DNA sequence: TGTGCCAGCAGTGTGGTAGGGGAGGATGGCTACACCTTC. It specifies CASSVVGEDGYTF.